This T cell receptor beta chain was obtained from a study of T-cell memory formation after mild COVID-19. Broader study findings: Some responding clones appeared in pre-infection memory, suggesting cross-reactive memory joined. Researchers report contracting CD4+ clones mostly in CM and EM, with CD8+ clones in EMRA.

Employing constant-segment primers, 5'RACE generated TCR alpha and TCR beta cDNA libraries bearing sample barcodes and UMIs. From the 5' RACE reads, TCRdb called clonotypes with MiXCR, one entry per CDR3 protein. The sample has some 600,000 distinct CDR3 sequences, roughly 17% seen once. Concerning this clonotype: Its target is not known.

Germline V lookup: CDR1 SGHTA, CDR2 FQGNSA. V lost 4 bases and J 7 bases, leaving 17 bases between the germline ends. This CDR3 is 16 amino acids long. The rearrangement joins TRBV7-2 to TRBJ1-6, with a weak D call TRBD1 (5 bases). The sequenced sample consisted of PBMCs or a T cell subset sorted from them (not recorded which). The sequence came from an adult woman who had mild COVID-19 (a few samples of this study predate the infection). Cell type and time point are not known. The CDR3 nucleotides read TGTGCCAGCAGCTCTCGGGGAGGGGTTTACAATTCACCCCTCCACTTT. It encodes CASSSRGGVYNSPLHF.